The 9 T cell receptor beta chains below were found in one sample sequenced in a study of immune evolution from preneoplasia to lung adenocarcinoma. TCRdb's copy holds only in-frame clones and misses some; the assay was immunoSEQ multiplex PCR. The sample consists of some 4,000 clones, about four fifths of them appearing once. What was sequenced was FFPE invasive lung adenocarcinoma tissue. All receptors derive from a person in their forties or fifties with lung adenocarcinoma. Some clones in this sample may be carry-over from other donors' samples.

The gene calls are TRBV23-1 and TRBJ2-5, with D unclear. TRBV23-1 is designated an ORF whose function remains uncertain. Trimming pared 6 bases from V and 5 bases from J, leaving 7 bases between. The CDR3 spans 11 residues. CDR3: CASRVAETQYF. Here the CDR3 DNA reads TGCGCCAGCAGAGTCGCGGAGACCCAGTACTTC.

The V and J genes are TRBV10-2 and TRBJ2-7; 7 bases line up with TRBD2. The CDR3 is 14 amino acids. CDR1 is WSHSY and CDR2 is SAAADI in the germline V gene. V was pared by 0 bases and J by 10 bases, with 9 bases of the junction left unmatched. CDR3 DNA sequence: TGCGCCAGCAGTGAGTCAAGTAGCGGGCGTATCCAGTACTTC. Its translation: CASSESSSGRIQYF.

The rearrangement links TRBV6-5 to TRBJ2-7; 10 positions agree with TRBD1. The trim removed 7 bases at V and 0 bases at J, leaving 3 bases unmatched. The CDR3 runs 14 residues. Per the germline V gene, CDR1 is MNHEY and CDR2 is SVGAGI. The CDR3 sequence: CASTRTGGSYEQYF. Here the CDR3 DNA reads TGTGCCAGCACCCGGACAGGGGGCTCCTACGAGCAGTACTTC.

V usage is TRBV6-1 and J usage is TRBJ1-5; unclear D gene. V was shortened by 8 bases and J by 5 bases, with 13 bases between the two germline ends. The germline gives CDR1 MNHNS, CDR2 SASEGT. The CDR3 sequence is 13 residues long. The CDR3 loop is CASLETNDQPQHF. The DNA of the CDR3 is TGTGCCAGCCTTGAGACAAATGATCAGCCCCAGCATTTT.

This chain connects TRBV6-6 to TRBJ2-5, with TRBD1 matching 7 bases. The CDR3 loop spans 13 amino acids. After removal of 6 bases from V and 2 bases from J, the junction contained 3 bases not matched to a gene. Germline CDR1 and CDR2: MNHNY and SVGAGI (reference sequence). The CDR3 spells CASSLGQQETQYF. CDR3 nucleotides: TGTGCCAGCAGCCTGGGACAGCAAGAGACCCAGTACTTC.

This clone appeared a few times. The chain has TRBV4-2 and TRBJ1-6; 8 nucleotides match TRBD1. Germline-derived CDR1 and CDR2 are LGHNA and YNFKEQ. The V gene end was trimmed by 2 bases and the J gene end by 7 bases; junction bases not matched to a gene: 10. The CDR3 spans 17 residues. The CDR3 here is CASSQRTGFKGNSPLHF. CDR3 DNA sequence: TGTGCCAGCAGCCAACGGACAGGGTTTAAGGGGAATTCACCCCTCCACTTT.

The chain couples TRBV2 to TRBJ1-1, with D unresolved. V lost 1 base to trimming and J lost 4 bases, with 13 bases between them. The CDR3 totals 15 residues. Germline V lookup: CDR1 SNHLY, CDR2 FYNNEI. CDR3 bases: TGTGCCAGCAGTGAAGATGAGGGTAGGGTCACTGAAGCTTTCTTT. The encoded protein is CASSEDEGRVTEAFF.

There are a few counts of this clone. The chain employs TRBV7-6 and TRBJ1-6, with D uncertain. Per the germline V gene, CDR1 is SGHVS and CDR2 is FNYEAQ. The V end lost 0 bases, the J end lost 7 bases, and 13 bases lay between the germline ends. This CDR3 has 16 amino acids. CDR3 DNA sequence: TGTGCCAGCAGCTTAGCGCCGGGCGCGATGAATTCACCCCTCCACTTT. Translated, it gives CASSLAPGAMNSPLHF.

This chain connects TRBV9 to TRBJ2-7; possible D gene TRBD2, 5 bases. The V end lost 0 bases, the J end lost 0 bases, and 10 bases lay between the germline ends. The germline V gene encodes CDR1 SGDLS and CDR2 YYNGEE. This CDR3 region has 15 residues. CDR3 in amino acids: CASSVGTFSSYEQYF. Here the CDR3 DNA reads TGTGCCAGCAGCGTAGGGACTTTCAGCTCCTACGAGCAGTACTTC. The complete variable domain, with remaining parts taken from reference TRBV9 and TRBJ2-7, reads DSGVTQTPKHLITATGQRVTLRCSPRSGDLSVYWYQQSLDQGLQFLIQYYNGEERAKGNILERFSAQQFPDLHSELNLSSLELGDSALYFCASSVGTFSSYEQYFGPGTRLTVT.